These 32 T cell receptor beta chains were all obtained from the same sample, sequenced in a study of blood T cell repertoires in COVID-19. Method: immunoSEQ multiplex PCR; TCRdb's copy keeps in-frame clones and lacks some. In the table there are fewer than 400,000 clones, roughly nine tenths of which are singletons. The source material was PBMCs or T cells enriched from blood (not recorded which). The source is a woman under 40 who had been exposed to COVID-19.

The chain carries TRBV5-6 and TRBJ1-5; 8 positions agree with TRBD1. CDR1 SGHDT and CDR2 YYEEEE come from the germline V gene. Unmatched junction bases numbered 1, after V lost 4 bases and J lost 4 bases. The CDR3 length is 13 residues. The CDR3 region has the DNA TGTGCCAGCAGCCGGACAGGGAATCAGCCCCAGCATTTT. The encoded protein is CASSRTGNQPQHF.

The chain employs TRBV28 and TRBJ1-6, with D possibly TRBD1 on 5 matching bases. The CDR3 is 14 amino acids. CDR1 and CDR2 from the germline V gene are MDHEN and SYDVKM. Trimming left V 7 bases short and J 8 bases short, with 15 bases between. The CDR3 spells CASTSGTAYSPLHF. The CDR3 DNA is TGTGCCAGCACTAGCGGGACGGCCTATTCACCCCTCCACTTT.

J is TRBJ1-2 and V is TRBV7-9; weak D call: TRBD1 (5 bases). This CDR3 contains 12 residues. The germline V and J ends were trimmed by 6 bases and 4 bases, with 9 bases remaining between them. CDR1 is SEHNR, CDR2 FQNEAQ, per germline (reference sequence). The CDR3 spells CASRDRLYGYTF. CDR3 DNA: TGTGCCAGCAGAGACAGACTCTATGGCTACACCTTC.

The chain carries TRBV5-4 and TRBJ2-7; TRBD2 aligns across 8 bases. The CDR3 runs to 15 residues. V was clipped by 0 bases and J by 0 bases; unmatched bases: 2. CDR1 and CDR2 from the germline V gene are SGHNT and YYREEE (reference sequence). The CDR3 nucleotides read TGTGCCAGCAGCTTGGTCGCGGGGGGCTCCTACGAGCAGTACTTC. This encodes CASSLVAGGSYEQYF.

The rearrangement uses TRBV5-1 and TRBJ2-5; D remains ambiguous. V was clipped by 5 bases and J by 1 base, with 9 bases between them. The CDR3 runs 13 residues. Germline lookup yields CDR1 SGHRS and CDR2 YFSETQ. The CDR3 here is CASRIEFQETQYF. Here the CDR3 DNA reads TGCGCCAGCAGAATCGAGTTCCAAGAGACCCAGTACTTC. Full variable domain (rest looked up from reference TRBV5-1 and TRBJ2-5): KAGVTQTPRYLIKTRGQQVTLSCSPISGHRSVSWYQQTPGQGLQFLFEYFSETQRNKGNFPGRFSGRQFSNSRSEMNVSTLELGDSALYLCASRIEFQETQYFGPGTRLLVL.

The gene calls are TRBV3-1 (or the pseudogene TRBV3-2) and TRBJ1-2, with D perhaps TRBD1 (5 bases). The length of the CDR3 is 16 residues. Germline CDR1 is LGHDT and CDR2 is YNNKEL (reference sequence). The germline V and J ends were trimmed by 0 bases and 2 bases, with 13 bases remaining between them. The CDR3 loop is CASSQDWGDKNYGYTF. The CDR3 nucleotides read TGTGCCAGCAGCCAAGATTGGGGGGATAAAAACTATGGCTACACCTTC.

J is TRBJ2-1 and V is TRBV7-2; the D is unclear. Trimming took 3 bases from V and 2 from J, leaving 8 bases between them. The CDR3 is 14 residues long. Germline V gene lookup returns CDR1 SGHTA and CDR2 FQGNSA. The CDR3 sequence is CASSFPGPYNEQFF. The CDR3 region has the DNA TGTGCCAGCAGCTTCCCAGGTCCCTACAATGAGCAGTTCTTC.

CDR3 sequence reads: CASSKPGTVRNEQFF. The CDR3 DNA reads as TGTGCCAGCAGTAAACCCGGGACAGTACGGAATGAGCAGTTCTTC. The chain employs TRBV6-2 or TRBV6-3 and TRBJ2-1; the match to TRBD1 covers 7 bases. The CDR3 sequence is 15 residues long. V lost 5 bases, J lost 7 bases, and 11 bases stayed unmatched. From germline, CDR1 is MNHEY and CDR2 SVGEGT.

This clone was seen a few times. The rearrangement uses TRBV6-6 and TRBJ2-7, with 8 bases matching TRBD2. CDR1 and CDR2 from the germline V gene are MNHNY and SVGAGI (reference sequence). V shed 5 bases, J shed 3 bases, and the junction held 18 bases outside the gene matches. This CDR3 contains 18 residues. CDR3 residues: CASSPGGLGGRVSYEQYF. For the CDR3, the DNA is TGTGCCAGCAGTCCCGGGGGACTAGGAGGCCGGGTTAGCTACGAGCAGTACTTC.

The gene calls are TRBV4-1 and TRBJ1-5, with D unclear. Germline V CDR1 and CDR2: MGHRA, YSYEKL. Trimming left V 2 bases short and J 6 bases short, with 20 bases between. This CDR3 is 17 amino acids long. This chain's CDR3 is CASSQYMKVRLGQPQHF. DNA of the CDR3: TGCGCCAGCAGCCAATATATGAAAGTCAGGCTGGGTCAGCCCCAGCATTTT.

V is TRBV7-8 and J is TRBJ1-6; the match to TRBD1 covers 10 bases. CDR1 is SGHVS and CDR2 is FQNEAQ in the germline V gene. This CDR3 is built from 15 residues. V lost 4 bases to trimming and J lost 10 bases; unmatched junction nucleotides: 7. The CDR3 bases are TGTGCCAGCAGCTCCCCGACAGGGGGCCGGTCACCCCTCCACTTT. This sequence encodes CASSSPTGGRSPLHF.

V is TRBV5-1 and J is TRBJ2-1, with D tentatively TRBD2 (7 bases). The CDR3 sequence is 14 residues long. From germline, CDR1 is SGHRS and CDR2 YFSETQ. V shed 4 bases and J shed 7 bases, with 15 bases lying between them. The CDR3 DNA is TGCGCCAGCAGCGAGGGGGGGCCATCGAATGAGCAGTTCTTC. This encodes CASSEGGPSNEQFF.

The rearrangement links TRBV30 to TRBJ2-7; perhaps TRBD1 as D (6 bases). CDR1 and CDR2 from the germline V gene are GTSNPN and SVGIG (reference sequence). V lost 2 bases, J lost 2 bases, and 10 bases lay in between. The CDR3 runs to 13 residues. The CDR3, as DNA: TGTGCCTGGAGTTCAGGGGCCGCCTACGAGCAGTACTTC. It specifies CAWSSGAAYEQYF. Variable domain in full (rest from reference TRBV30 and TRBJ2-7): SQTIHQWPATLVQPVGSPLSLECTVEGTSNPNLYWYRQAAGRGLQLLFYSVGIGQISSEVPQNLSASRPQDRQFILSSKKLLLSDSGFYLCAWSSGAAYEQYFGPGTRLTVT.

This rearrangement joins TRBV12-3 or TRBV12-4 to TRBJ1-6; weak D call: TRBD1 (5 bases). V lost 11 bases and J lost 7, with 12 bases in between. The CDR3 is 12 amino acids. This CDR3 reads CASGGINSPLHF. CDR3 nucleotide sequence: TGTGCCTCGGGGGGAATAAATTCACCCCTCCACTTT.

The chain employs TRBV4-2 and TRBJ1-6; 8 bases agree with TRBD1. The ends lost 2 bases at V and 6 bases at J; junction bases unmatched: 3. Germline V CDR1 and CDR2: LGHNA, YNFKEQ. The CDR3 length is 15 residues. The CDR3 protein is CASSQTGQGNSPLHF. The CDR3 region has the DNA TGTGCCAGCAGCCAAACAGGACAGGGTAATTCACCCCTCCACTTT.

The rearrangement links TRBV7-6 to TRBJ2-7; TRBD2 aligns across 7 bases. This CDR3 contains 15 residues. Trimming at V came to 5 bases and at J to 0 bases, leaving 7 bases not matched to a gene. Germline loops: CDR1 SGHVS, CDR2 FNYEAQ. The CDR3 is CASSISGVPSYEQYF. CDR3 DNA sequence: TGTGCCAGCAGCATCAGCGGGGTCCCCTCCTACGAGCAGTACTTC.

The chain carries TRBV5-4 and TRBJ1-2; D may be TRBD1 (6 bases). The V and J ends lost 4 bases and 6 bases respectively, with 16 bases between them. Germline-derived CDR1 and CDR2 are SGHNT and YYREEE (reference sequence). This CDR3 is built from 14 residues. CDR3 region: CASSPQGTWHGYTF. The DNA of the CDR3 is TGTGCCAGCAGCCCACAGGGTACCTGGCATGGCTACACCTTC.

This clone was detected only once. The J gene is TRBJ2-7, the V gene TRBV4-1, with 7 bases lining up with TRBD1. Trimming cost V 2 bases and J 6 bases; bases outside gene matches: 1. The CDR3 runs to 12 residues. Germline loops: CDR1 MGHRA, CDR2 YSYEKL. CDR3 region: CASSQNRGEQYF. Written as DNA, the CDR3 is TGCGCCAGCAGCCAAAACAGGGGCGAGCAGTACTTC.

The chain joins TRBV2 to TRBJ1-3, with 7 bases fitting TRBD1. CDR1 and CDR2 from the germline V gene are SNHLY and FYNNEI. Losses at the gene ends were 4 bases for V and 0 bases for J; bases not matched to a gene: 3. There are 15 residues in the CDR3. CDR3 nucleotide sequence: TGTGCCAGCAGTGGGACAGGCGACTCTGGAAACACCATATATTTT. It is translated as CASSGTGDSGNTIYF. Based on the CDR3 plus reference TRBV2 and TRBJ1-3, the full variable domain is EPEVTQTPSHQVTQMGQEVILRCVPISNHLYFYWYRQILGQKVEFLVSFYNNEISEKSEIFDDQFSVERPDGSNFTLKIRSTKLEDSAMYFCASSGTGDSGNTIYFGEGSWLTVV.

The CDR3 DNA follows: TGCGCCAGCAGCCAGAAGAGGAACACTGAAGCTTTCTTT. As protein: CASSQKRNTEAFF. V usage is TRBV4-1 and J usage is TRBJ1-1; unclear D gene. V shed 3 bases and J shed 1 base, with 6 bases lying between them. CDR3 length: 13 amino acids. Germline values: CDR1 MGHRA, CDR2 YSYEKL.

V usage is TRBV29-1 and J usage is TRBJ1-6, with a tentative D call TRBD1 (5 bases). CDR1 is SQVTM, CDR2 ANQGSEA, per germline. This CDR3 region has 14 residues. Trimming stripped 7 bases from V and 7 bases from J, with 17 bases between. The CDR3 coding sequence is TGCAGCGCCCTAGGGGCAGGGAACAATTCACCCCTCCACTTT. Translating gives CSALGAGNNSPLHF. Looking up the rest from reference TRBV29-1 and TRBJ1-6 gives the full variable domain: SAVISQKPSRDICQRGTSLTIQCQVDSQVTMMFWYRQQPGQSLTLIATANQGSEATYESGFVIDKFPISRPNLTFSTLTVSNMSPEDSSIYLCSALGAGNNSPLHFGNGTRLTVT.

This chain uses TRBV5-6 with TRBJ1-5; D is perhaps TRBD1 (5 bases). V shed 6 bases and J shed 2 bases, with 12 bases lying between them. This CDR3 spans 14 amino acids. CDR1 and CDR2 from the germline V gene are SGHDT and YYEEEE. CDR3: CASTRRGGNQPQHF. CDR3 bases: TGTGCCAGCACCCGTCGGGGGGGCAATCAGCCCCAGCATTTT.

The chain uses TRBV6-2 or TRBV6-3 and TRBJ2-2; TRBD2 might be the D (5 bases). This CDR3 is 15 amino acids long. Germline values: CDR1 MNHEY, CDR2 SVGEGT. The V end was cut by 0 bases, the J end by 4 bases, with 9 bases between. The DNA for the CDR3 is TGTGCCAGCAGTTACTCGAGGGAGTTCACCGGGGAGCTGTTTTTT. Amino acid sequence: CASSYSREFTGELFF.

This chain uses TRBV5-5 with TRBJ1-4; a possible D gene is TRBD1 (6 bases). V was pared by 0 bases and J by 5 bases, with 17 bases between. The germline V gene has CDR1 SGHKS and CDR2 YYEKEE (reference sequence). This CDR3 is built from 17 residues. The CDR3 region has the DNA TGTGCCAGCAGCTTGGAACCCCCGACAGGTAGAAATGAAAAACTGTTTTTT. This translates into CASSLEPPTGRNEKLFF.

This chain links TRBV30 with TRBJ2-3; 10 nucleotides match TRBD2. The CDR3 sequence is 15 residues long. CDR1 GTSNPN and CDR2 SVGIG come from the germline V gene (reference sequence). After removal of 3 bases from V and 4 bases from J, the junction contained 7 bases not matched to a gene. The CDR3 bases are TGTGCCTGGAGCGGAGTAGCGGGGGGCGCAGATACGCAGTATTTT. It encodes CAWSGVAGGADTQYF.

The chain carries TRBV24-1 and TRBJ2-3, with 7 bases aligning to TRBD1. With 1 base clipped from V and 3 bases from J, the junction kept 6 bases outside the gene matches. CDR3 length: 16 amino acids. From germline, CDR1 is KGHDR and CDR2 SFDVKD. CDR3 sequence (DNA): TGTGCCACCAGTGATTTCAGGGGACAGATTACAGATACGCAGTATTTT. It encodes CATSDFRGQITDTQYF.

This chain connects TRBV11-2 to TRBJ1-1; D call uncertain. This CDR3 region has 13 residues. Trimming removed 1 base from V and 4 bases from J, with 7 bases in between. The V gene's germline CDR1 is SGHAT and CDR2 FQNNGV. CDR3 nucleotide sequence: TGTGCCAGCAGCTTAGCGACACTCACTGAAGCTTTCTTT. Translated, it gives CASSLATLTEAFF.

The chain carries TRBV5-5 and TRBJ2-2; TRBD2 agrees at 10 bases. CDR3 length: 17 amino acids. Trimming cost V 0 bases and J 6 bases; bases outside gene matches: 8. Per germline, CDR1 SGHKS and CDR2 YYEKEE (reference sequence). The CDR3 here is CASSLGKRGGQAGELFF. In nucleotides, the CDR3 is TGTGCCAGCAGCTTGGGTAAGCGGGGGGGCCAGGCCGGGGAGCTGTTTTTT.

The CDR3 region has the DNA TGTGCCAGCCATCCCCGTAACACAGAGACCCAGTACTTC. Its translation: CASHPRNTETQYF. V usage is TRBV25-1 and J usage is TRBJ2-5; D unclear. V was clipped by 8 bases and J by 4 bases, with 14 bases between them. Per germline, CDR1 MGHDK and CDR2 SYGVNS. The CDR3 runs 13 residues. Full variable domain (missing parts from reference TRBV25-1 and TRBJ2-5): EADIYQTPRYLVIGTGKKITLECSQTMGHDKMYWYQQDPGMELHLIHYSYGVNSTEKGDLSSESTVSRIRTEHFPLTLESARPSHTSQYLCASHPRNTETQYFGPGTRLLVL.

This clone was detected once. This rearrangement joins TRBV6-6 to TRBJ2-7; 7 nucleotides agree with TRBD1. There are 15 residues in the CDR3. Germline V gives CDR1 MNHNY, CDR2 SVGAGI (reference sequence). The J segment lost 0 bases and the V segment lost 3 bases, leaving 5 bases of the junction unmatched. CDR3 bases: TGTGCCAGCAGTTATCCCGGGACAGTCTCCTACGAGCAGTACTTC. Encoded protein: CASSYPGTVSYEQYF.

This clone was seen only a few times. V gene TRBV4-1 combines with J gene TRBJ1-6; D ambiguous. This CDR3 contains 15 residues. Trimming removed 0 bases at V and 7 bases at J, with 10 bases between. The germline CDR1 and CDR2 sequences are MGHRA and YSYEKL. CDR3 in DNA: TGCGCCAGCAGCCAAGAAGGAAGCAGGAATTCACCCCTCCACTTT. It yields the protein CASSQEGSRNSPLHF.

The genes are TRBV15 and TRBJ2-3, with 11 bases that match TRBD1. This CDR3 is built from 15 residues. Germline CDR1 LNHNV, CDR2 YYDKDF (reference sequence). V was pared by 3 bases and J by 5 bases, with 4 bases of the junction left unmatched. The chain's CDR3 is CATSRRTGGEDTQYF. As DNA, the CDR3 is TGTGCCACCAGCAGGCGGACAGGGGGCGAAGATACGCAGTATTTT. The whole variable domain, remainder taken from reference TRBV15 and TRBJ2-3, is DAMVIQNPRYQVTQFGKPVTLSCSQTLNHNVMYWYQQKSSQAPKLLFHYYDKDFNNEADTPDNFQSRRPNTSFCFLDIRSPGLGDTAMYLCATSRRTGGEDTQYFGPGTRLTVL.